The 32 T cell receptor beta chains presented below share a single source sample, sequenced in a study of identical twins. In TCRdb, the 5' RACE reads were re-called with MiXCR into one record per CDR3 protein. This sample has about 530,000 distinct CDR3 sequences; about 20% occur once, and the top ten carry 0.48%. The data also belong to a second study, concerning yellow fever vaccine responses in identical twins.

Material for sequencing was CD4+ T cells sorted from blood. The origin of the receptors is a woman between 18 and 29 years old in good health.

A few counts support this clonotype. The rearrangement links TRBV28 to TRBJ2-1; TRBD1 agrees at 8 bases. Per the germline V gene, CDR1 is MDHEN and CDR2 is SYDVKM. CDR3 length equals 15 residues. J lost 3 bases, V lost 6 bases, and 7 bases had no gene match. CDR3 DNA sequence: TGTGCCAGCAGCCGCGGACAGGGCTACTACAATGAGCAGTTCTTC. Translating it yields CASSRGQGYYNEQFF.

This clonotype occurred a few times. The V gene is TRBV3-1, the J gene TRBJ2-3; TRBD2 matches at 10 bases. Unmatched junction bases numbered 8, after V lost 6 bases and J lost 2 bases. The CDR3 is 16 residues long. Germline V gene sequence: CDR1 LGHDT, CDR2 YNNKEL (reference sequence). This CDR3 reads CASSPTSGVLTDTQYF. CDR3 bases: TGTGCCAGCAGTCCCACTAGCGGGGTCCTCACAGATACGCAGTATTTT.

This rearrangement joins TRBV10-3 to TRBJ2-2, with a possible D match to TRBD2 (5 bases). V was clipped by 3 bases and J by 6 bases, with 14 bases between them. Germline V lookup: CDR1 ENHRY, CDR2 SYGVKD. The CDR3 is 15 amino acids. As DNA, the CDR3 is TGTGCCATCAGTGATGAGCCCTTCGGGGCCGGGGAGCTGTTTTTT. Translation: CAISDEPFGAGELFF.

The chain uses TRBV5-1 and TRBJ2-3, with D perhaps given as TRBD1 or TRBD2 (6 bases each). Germline CDR1 reads SGHRS; CDR2 reads YFSETQ. The CDR3 totals 18 residues. V was clipped by 4 bases and J by 3 bases, with 24 bases between them. CDR3 sequence (DNA): TGCGCCAGCAGCGCAGATGCTCGGGGGCTCAGATCTACAGATACGCAGTATTTT. Encoded protein: CASSADARGLRSTDTQYF.

This clonotype was seen a handful of times. V and J are TRBV2 and TRBJ2-7, with D possibly TRBD1 on 6 matching bases. Trimming took 5 bases from V and 2 from J, leaving 16 bases between them. The CDR3 spans 15 residues. CDR1 and CDR2 from the germline V gene are SNHLY and FYNNEI. The CDR3 DNA follows: TGTGCCAGCAGTCGTAACCAGGACAGAGCCTACGAGCAGTACTTC. It yields the protein CASSRNQDRAYEQYF.

At least ten counts were recorded for this clonotype. The V and J genes are TRBV24-1 and TRBJ2-1; maybe TRBD2 (5 bases). The V gene lost 1 base and the J gene lost 0 bases, with 9 bases spanning the gap. Germline V CDR1 and CDR2: KGHDR, SFDVKD. The CDR3 has 16 residues. The CDR3: CATSDLRGASYNEQFF. The DNA of the CDR3 is TGTGCCACCAGTGATTTACGGGGTGCCTCCTACAATGAGCAGTTCTTC.

This rearrangement joins TRBV5-1 to TRBJ2-1; tentative D call: TRBD2 (6 bases). CDR1 is SGHRS, CDR2 YFSETQ, per germline. Trimming left V 0 bases short and J 2 bases short, with 9 bases between. The CDR3 has 15 amino acids. DNA of the CDR3: TGCGCCAGCAGCTTGGCTCTAGCGACCTACAATGAGCAGTTCTTC. Encoded protein: CASSLALATYNEQFF.

The chain joins TRBV7-9 to TRBJ2-1; 11 bases line up with TRBD2. The V segment lost 5 bases and the J segment 3 bases; nucleotides outside the gene matches: 6. The germline V gene encodes CDR1 SEHNR and CDR2 FQNEAQ (reference sequence). The CDR3 is 16 residues long. The CDR3 DNA reads TGTGCCAGCAGCGCAAGACTAGCGGGGTTCTACAATGAGCAGTTCTTC. Protein: CASSARLAGFYNEQFF.

This clonotype was observed a few times. The gene calls are TRBV20-1 and TRBJ1-5; D is perhaps TRBD1 (5 bases). The germline gives CDR1 DFQATT, CDR2 SNEGSKA (reference sequence). The length of the CDR3 is 13 residues. Trimming shortened V by 5 bases and J by 4 bases, and 12 bases separated the two germline ends. The CDR3 DNA reads TGCAGTGCTCAGGTTCAGGGTAATCAGCCCCAGCATTTT. Protein: CSAQVQGNQPQHF.

This clonotype was picked up a small number of times. J is TRBJ2-1 and V is TRBV12-3 or TRBV12-4; 10 bases are a match to TRBD2. The CDR3 runs to 15 residues. Germline trimming cut 9 bases from V and 6 bases from J; bases unmatched to any gene: 11. CDR3 coding DNA: TGTGCCAGTGGGACCGGACTAGCGGATATCAATGAGCAGTTCTTC. Translating it yields CASGTGLADINEQFF.

The chain uses TRBV20-1 and TRBJ2-3, with D unclear. The germline V gene has CDR1 DFQATT and CDR2 SNEGSKA (reference sequence). The V and J ends lost 5 bases and 1 base respectively, with 13 bases between them. CDR3 size: 14 residues. The CDR3 DNA sequence: TGCAGTGCTCCGGGTGTGGCAGGCACAGATACGCAGTATTTT. It encodes CSAPGVAGTDTQYF.

V and J are TRBV9 and TRBJ1-1, with D tentatively TRBD1 (5 bases). The CDR3 has 15 residues. Trimming removed 1 base at V and 1 base at J, with 11 bases between. Germline loops: CDR1 SGDLS, CDR2 YYNGEE. CDR3 sequence reads: CASSVILGGNTEAFF. CDR3 nucleotides: TGTGCCAGCAGCGTAATTCTCGGGGGGAACACTGAAGCTTTCTTT.

In this sample, this clonotype turned up a few times. CDR3 DNA sequence: TGTGCCAGCAGTTTATCGGGGGGCGGGGATTCAGGTGAGCAGTTCTTC. Its translation: CASSLSGGGDSGEQFF. The J gene is TRBJ2-1, the V gene TRBV12-3 or TRBV12-4, with D possibly TRBD2 on 7 matching bases. The CDR3 extends over 16 amino acids. V was trimmed by 2 bases and J by 9 bases, leaving 20 bases between them.

The chain combines TRBV20-1 with TRBJ2-7, with 10 bases that match TRBD2. Germline V lookup: CDR1 DFQATT, CDR2 SNEGSKA (reference sequence). The V and J ends lost 6 bases and 7 bases, in that order; junction bases with no gene match: 15. The CDR3 extends over 15 amino acids. The CDR3 region is CSAHYKASGRREQYF. DNA of the CDR3: TGCAGTGCCCATTACAAGGCTAGCGGGAGACGAGAGCAGTACTTC.

Concerning this clonotype itself: A much larger clone is a single base away; this may be a read error. V and J are TRBV6-5 and TRBJ2-7; D remains unclear. Trimming pared 5 bases from V and 2 bases from J, leaving 13 bases between. The CDR3 length is 14 residues. Germline CDR1 reads MNHEY; CDR2 reads SVGAGI. CDR3 sequence: CASSTGIKAYEQYV. The CDR3 DNA reads as TGTGCCAGCAGTACTGGGATAAAAGCCTACGAGCAGTACGTC.

This clonotype showed up just a few times. The chain links TRBV7-9 to TRBJ1-4; D is possibly TRBD1 (6 bases). Per germline, CDR1 SEHNR and CDR2 FQNEAQ (reference sequence). Trimming cost V 7 bases and J 4 bases, with 13 bases left between them. The CDR3 sequence is 14 residues long. CDR3: CASISDRINEKLFF. As DNA, the CDR3 is TGTGCCAGCATATCGGACAGAATTAATGAAAAACTGTTTTTT.

This clonotype was seen a few times. J is TRBJ2-1 and V is TRBV5-1; unclear D gene. Germline CDR1 is SGHRS and CDR2 is YFSETQ. Trimming stripped 0 bases from V and 2 bases from J, with 9 bases between. CDR3 length: 15 residues. For the CDR3, the DNA is TGCGCCAGCAGCTTGGATCCCCGAGCCTACAATGAGCAGTTCTTC. It codes for CASSLDPRAYNEQFF.

This clonotype has a handful of counts. The V and J genes are TRBV2 and TRBJ2-6; 7 bases are a match to TRBD1. The V and J ends lost 8 bases and 0 bases, in that order; junction bases with no gene match: 7. The CDR3 contains 16 residues. Germline CDR1 SNHLY, CDR2 FYNNEI. CDR3 in DNA: TGTGCCAGCGACCGGGACAGACCCTCTGGGGCCAACGTCCTGACTTTC. Protein: CASDRDRPSGANVLTF.

This clonotype was recorded a few times. The V call is TRBV5-5, the J call TRBJ1-5; 7 nucleotides agree with TRBD1. The V and J ends lost 5 bases and 5 bases, in that order; junction bases with no gene match: 10. The CDR3 runs to 15 residues. Germline CDR1 reads SGHKS; CDR2 reads YYEKEE (reference sequence). The CDR3 coding sequence is TGTGCCAGCAGTCATAGGACAGGTCAGGATCAGCCCCAGCATTTT. It is translated as CASSHRTGQDQPQHF.

V usage is TRBV10-3 and J usage is TRBJ2-5; D not certain. The CDR3 is 12 amino acids. Germline V gene lookup returns CDR1 ENHRY and CDR2 SYGVKD. V was trimmed by 6 bases and J by 2 bases, leaving 7 bases between them. The CDR3 bases are TGTGCCATCAGAGGACCTCAAGAGACCCAGTACTTC. Its translation is CAIRGPQETQYF.

This clonotype turned up a few times. This chain joins TRBV9 and TRBJ2-7; D may be TRBD2 (6 bases). The CDR3 length is 14 residues. V shed 3 bases and J shed 4 bases, with 14 bases lying between them. Germline CDR1 reads SGDLS; CDR2 reads YYNGEE. This CDR3 is CASSEGLELYEQYF. The CDR3 nucleotides read TGTGCCAGCAGCGAGGGACTTGAATTATACGAGCAGTACTTC.

This clonotype was detected only a few times. The V and J genes are TRBV5-5 and TRBJ2-7, with D possibly matching TRBD2 (6 bases). The CDR3 totals 15 residues. Germline CDR1 reads SGHKS; CDR2 reads YYEKEE (reference sequence). Between the trimmed V and J ends, which lost 0 bases and 3 bases, there was a span of 13 bases. The CDR3 DNA reads TGTGCCAGCAGCTTGGCAGGGACTGTTGTCTACGAGCAGTACGTC. Translated, it gives CASSLAGTVVYEQYV.

V gene TRBV4-2 combines with J gene TRBJ2-7; 12 bases agree with TRBD1. V lost 2 bases, J lost 2 bases, and 4 bases stayed unmatched. In germline, CDR1 is LGHNA, CDR2 YNFKEQ. The length of the CDR3 is 16 residues. The CDR3 loop is CASSQKGQGATYEQYF. CDR3 in DNA: TGTGCCAGCAGCCAAAAGGGACAGGGGGCAACCTACGAGCAGTACTTC.

This clonotype has just a few counts. The J gene is TRBJ2-3, the V gene TRBV9, with 8 positions matching TRBD2. Losses at the gene ends were 1 base for V and 3 bases for J; bases not matched to a gene: 1. Germline CDR1 reads SGDLS; CDR2 reads YYNGEE. This CDR3 has 14 amino acids. The CDR3 region has the DNA TGTGCCAGCAGCGTAACTAGCGGAACAGATACGCAGTATTTT. As protein: CASSVTSGTDTQYF. The full variable domain, with the rest looked up from reference TRBV9 and TRBJ2-3, is DSGVTQTPKHLITATGQRVTLRCSPRSGDLSVYWYQQSLDQGLQFLIQYYNGEERAKGNILERFSAQQFPDLHSELNLSSLELGDSALYFCASSVTSGTDTQYFGPGTRLTVL.

Only a few counts were recorded for this clonotype. V gene TRBV5-1 combines with J gene TRBJ2-3; 12 positions agree with TRBD2. The length of the CDR3 is 17 residues. Per germline, CDR1 SGHRS and CDR2 YFSETQ. The V and J ends lost 4 bases and 5 bases, in that order; junction bases with no gene match: 11. As DNA, the CDR3 is TGCGCCAGCAGCCCACATGGACTAGCGGGATCTGAAGATACGCAGTATTTT. As protein: CASSPHGLAGSEDTQYF.

This clonotype was counted between two and nine times. The V and J genes are TRBV4-1 and TRBJ2-5; 8 bases are shared with TRBD1. The V and J ends lost 7 bases and 9 bases, in that order; junction bases with no gene match: 13. Germline V gene sequence: CDR1 MGHRA, CDR2 YSYEKL. This CDR3 is 14 amino acids long. In nucleotides, the CDR3 is TGCGCCAGCACCTCTGGACAGGGCCCGGGGGCCCAGTACTTC. Its protein is CASTSGQGPGAQYF.

For the CDR3, the DNA is TGCGCCAGCAGCTTGCAAGGGCGGGGGTCCTACAATGAGCAGTTCTTC. This codes for CASSLQGRGSYNEQFF. The rearrangement links TRBV5-1 to TRBJ2-1; TRBD2 matches 7 bases. This CDR3 is built from 16 residues. CDR1 and CDR2 from the germline V gene are SGHRS and YFSETQ. The ends lost 1 base at V and 1 base at J; junction bases unmatched: 5.

The CDR3 sequence is CASSPGTGVGNEQFF. In nucleotides, the CDR3 is TGTGCCAGCAGCCCCGGGACAGGGGTTGGAAATGAGCAGTTCTTC. J is TRBJ2-1 and V is TRBV5-5; TRBD1 matches 10 bases. Germline assignment: CDR1 SGHKS and CDR2 YYEKEE (reference sequence). The length of the CDR3 is 15 residues. V was pared by 4 bases and J by 7 bases, with 8 bases of the junction left unmatched.

This clonotype was counted a few times. The chain joins TRBV7-8 to TRBJ2-7, with D perhaps TRBD1 or TRBD2 (6 bases each). Per the germline V gene, CDR1 is SGHVS and CDR2 is FQNEAQ. V was clipped by 3 bases and J by 2 bases, with 17 bases between them. The CDR3 loop spans 16 amino acids. This chain's CDR3 is CASSLSYGGLTYEQYF. The DNA of the CDR3 is TGTGCCAGCAGCTTGTCATATGGGGGGCTAACCTACGAGCAGTACTTC.

The chain joins TRBV7-2 to TRBJ2-7, with a possible D match to TRBD2 (5 bases). Germline V gene data show CDR1 as SGHTA and CDR2 as FQGNSA. Deletions cut 4 bases from V and 2 bases from J, with 15 bases between. This CDR3 has 15 residues. The CDR3 loop reads CASSSVSDRTYEQYF. The CDR3 region has the DNA TGTGCCAGCAGCTCTGTTAGCGACCGAACCTACGAGCAGTACTTC.

This clonotype appeared a few times. V gene TRBV29-1 combines with J gene TRBJ1-1; D possibly corresponds to TRBD1 (6 bases). Trimming took off 6 bases at V and 1 base at J, with 12 bases between the two ends. CDR3 length: 13 amino acids. From germline, CDR1 is SQVTM and CDR2 ANQGSEA. The CDR3 sequence is CSVGGTSNTEAFF. The CDR3 DNA reads TGCAGCGTGGGGGGGACATCGAACACTGAAGCTTTCTTT.

This clonotype was counted between two and nine times. This chain links TRBV11-1 with TRBJ2-1; TRBD2 agrees at 13 bases. Germline values: CDR1 SGHAT, CDR2 FQDESV (reference sequence). Unmatched junction bases numbered 6, after V lost 1 base and J lost 0 bases. The CDR3 is 19 residues long. Here the CDR3 reads CASSLGYGLAGDSYNEQFF. CDR3 DNA sequence: TGTGCCAGCAGCTTAGGTTACGGACTAGCGGGAGACTCCTACAATGAGCAGTTCTTC.